Listed below are T cell receptor beta chains from one sample, sequenced in a study of T cells in Graves' hyperthyroidism and ophthalmopathy. TCRdb redid the calling of the multiplex PCR reads with MiXCR, one entry per CDR3 protein. The sample has approximately 510,000 distinct CDR3 sequences, over 35% seen once; the top ten hold around 44%. The sequenced sample consisted of peripheral blood or thyroid tissue (not recorded which). Receptor source: an adult woman with Graves' disease, either hyperthyroidism or ophthalmopathy (not recorded which). Both conserved end residues are part of each CDR3. D genes are given only for firm matches. Clone sizes are given selectively: once, few, many, or a class where the clone is expanded.

>few|TRBV15|TRBD1|TRBJ2-7
CATSRGRDRGREQYF
TGTGCCACCAGCAGAGGAAGAGACAGGGGGCGCGAGCAGTACTTC
>few|TRBV11-1|.|TRBJ2-5
CASSLDPETQYF
TGTGCCAGCAGCTTGGACCCTGAGACCCAGTACTTC
>.|TRBV7-9|.|TRBJ2-5
CASSPGGLVWETQYF
TGTGCCAGCAGCCCAGGGGGACTAGTATGGGAGACCCAGTACTTC
>.|TRBV7-9|.|TRBJ1-3
CASPTEPGNTIYF
TGTGCCAGCCCGACAGAGCCTGGAAACACCATATATTTT
>.|TRBV7-2|TRBD2|TRBJ2-1
CASYPGLAGNEQFF
TGTGCCAGCTATCCGGGACTAGCGGGAAATGAGCAGTTCTTC
>once|TRBV29-1|TRBD1|TRBJ1-2
CSAGGGVYGYTF
TGCAGCGCGGGAGGGGGCGTCTATGGCTACACCTTC
>.|TRBV7-8|TRBD1|TRBJ1-2
CASSPTQTGAYGYTF
TGTGCCAGCAGCCCGACCCAGACAGGGGCCTATGGCTACACCTTC
>.|TRBV29-1|.|TRBJ1-1
CSVALGGTEAFF
TGCAGCGTTGCCCTCGGGGGAACTGAAGCTTTCTTT
>.|TRBV7-9|.|TRBJ1-1
CASSTGTTTEAFF
TGTGCCAGCAGTACCGGGACGACCACTGAAGCTTTCTTT
>.|TRBV3-1|TRBD1|TRBJ1-2
CASSPDGQGPLYGYTF
TGTGCCAGCAGCCCAGACGGACAGGGACCTCTCTATGGCTACACCTTC
>.|TRBV9|.|TRBJ2-5
CASSPRTQDF
TGTGCCAGCAGCCCTAGAACCCAGGACTTC
>.|TRBV20-1|.|TRBJ2-5
CSARSVRETQYF
TGCAGTGCTAGATCAGTACGTGAGACCCAGTACTTC
>.|TRBV29-1|.|TRBJ1-1
CSVVGREPNTEAFF
TGCAGCGTTGTCGGCCGCGAGCCGAACACTGAAGCTTTCTTT
>few|TRBV29-1|.|TRBJ1-2
CSVRQEEIYGYTF
TGCAGCGTGAGACAGGAGGAGATCTATGGCTACACCTTC
>once|TRBV6-5|.|TRBJ2-5
CASSYSHPSAGQETQYF
TGTGCCAGCAGTTACTCACACCCCTCCGCGGGCCAAGAGACCCAGTACTTC
>many|TRBV5-1|.|TRBJ1-3
CASSLGSSGSGNTIYF
TGCGCCAGCAGCTTGGGATCCTCGGGCTCGGGAAACACCATATATTTT
>.|TRBV10-3|TRBD1|TRBJ1-1
CAIRGGGLFMNTEASF
TGTGCCATCAGGGGAGGGGGCCTCTTCATGAACACTGAAGCTTCCTTT
>.|TRBV24-1|TRBD1|TRBJ1-5
CATSDWDSQPQHF
TGTGCCACCAGTGATTGGGACAGCCAGCCCCAGCATTTT
>many|TRBV7-2|.|TRBJ2-7
CASSLDRSGEQYF
TGTGCCAGCAGCTTAGATAGGTCGGGCGAGCAGTACTTC
>once|TRBV2|.|TRBJ1-5
CASSEDPQGPQHF
TGTGCCAGCAGTGAAGACCCCCAGGGGCCCCAGCATTTT
>.|TRBV11-2|.|TRBJ2-6
CASSLGDLPGANVLTF
TGTGCCAGCAGCTTAGGGGACCTCCCTGGGGCCAACGTCCTGACTTTC
>many|TRBV2|.|TRBJ2-7
CASSEASRHEQYF
TGTGCCAGCAGTGAAGCGAGCCGTCACGAGCAGTACTTC
>.|TRBV15|TRBD1|TRBJ2-7
CATRQGEACEQYF
TGTGCCACACGACAGGGGGAAGCGTGCGAGCAGTACTTC
>.|TRBV12-3/TRBV12-4|TRBD2|TRBJ2-2
CASSFLMGGTGELFF
TGTGCCAGCAGCTTTCTGATGGGGGGGACCGGGGAGCTGTTTTTT
>few|TRBV25-1|TRBD1|TRBJ1-2
CASSFTGGYGYTF
TGTGCCAGCAGTTTCACAGGGGGTTATGGCTACACCTTC
>.|TRBV29-1|.|TRBJ2-5
CSVGLAIGETQYF
TGCAGCGTTGGGTTAGCGATTGGAGAGACCCAGTACTTC
>many|TRBV6-5|TRBD1|TRBJ1-6
CASRYSRDRGSRPLHF
TGTGCCAGCAGATATTCCCGGGACAGGGGATCTCGGCCCCTCCACTTT
>many|TRBV19|.|TRBJ1-1
CASSIGLTEAFF
TGTGCCAGTAGCATAGGTCTAACTGAAGCTTTCTTT
>few|TRBV11-1|TRBD1|TRBJ1-1
CASSYTGGETEAFF
TGTGCCAGCAGCTATACAGGGGGCGAAACTGAAGCTTTCTTT
>many|TRBV5-6|.|TRBJ1-1
CASRDTGEAFF
TGTGCCAGCAGGGACACAGGTGAAGCTTTCTTT
>.|TRBV7-9|.|TRBJ1-4
CASSPSSSEKLFF
TGTGCCAGCAGCCCCTCCTCGAGTGAAAAACTGTTTTTT
>.|TRBV5-1|.|TRBJ1-4
CASSSGRADEKLFF
TGCGCCAGCAGCTCGGGTCGAGCGGATGAAAAACTGTTTTTT
>.|TRBV2|.|TRBJ1-1
CASKTGDNTEAFF
TGTGCCAGCAAAACAGGTGATAACACTGAAGCTTTCTTT
>.|TRBV4-3|.|TRBJ2-2
CASSQDLLASGELFF
TGCGCCAGCAGCCAAGATCTCCTAGCTTCCGGGGAGCTGTTTTTT
>many|TRBV11-2|.|TRBJ1-2
CASSLDLGLRFGYTF
TGTGCCAGCAGCTTAGACCTGGGGCTGCGGTTTGGCTACACCTTC
>.|TRBV2|.|TRBJ1-6
CASSEPGLDLHF
TGTGCCAGCAGTGAACCGGGACTCGACCTCCACTTT
>.|TRBV7-2|.|TRBJ1-1
CASRNSADPWTEAFF
TGTGCCAGCCGGAACTCGGCGGATCCTTGGACTGAAGCTTTCTTT
>.|TRBV10-3|TRBD1|TRBJ1-2
CAISERQGAHNGYTF
TGTGCCATCAGTGAAAGGCAGGGGGCGCATAATGGCTACACCTTC
>.|TRBV19|TRBD1|TRBJ2-5
CASGDRGLETQYF
TGTGCCAGTGGGGACAGGGGGCTCGAGACCCAGTACTTC
>many|TRBV20-1|.|TRBJ1-3
CSARGPSGNTIYF
TGCAGTGCTAGAGGTCCCTCTGGAAACACCATATATTTT
>.|TRBV9|.|TRBJ1-1
CASSVGGGEGTEAFF
TGTGCCAGCAGCGTGGGAGGAGGCGAGGGCACTGAAGCTTTCTTT
>many|TRBV6-6|TRBD1|TRBJ1-1
CASSGTGEVTEAFF
TGTGCCAGCAGTGGGACAGGGGAAGTCACTGAAGCTTTCTTT
>.|TRBV12-3/TRBV12-4|.|TRBJ1-5
CASQGSSNQPQHF
TGTGCCAGCCAGGGGAGTAGCAATCAGCCCCAGCATTTT
>few|TRBV7-9|TRBD1|TRBJ1-3
CASSPRTGGNTIYF
TGTGCCAGCAGCCCGAGGACAGGGGGAAACACCATATATTTT
>few|TRBV18|.|TRBJ1-1
CASSLNRDTTEAFF
TGTGCCAGCTCACTGAACCGGGACACCACTGAAGCTTTCTTT
>many|TRBV6-5|.|TRBJ1-4
CASRAGLNEKLFF
TGTGCCAGCAGGGCAGGACTGAATGAAAAACTGTTTTTT
>many|TRBV9|.|TRBJ1-1
CASSETTGPGSRAFF
TGTGCCAGCAGCGAAACGACAGGTCCGGGATCGCGGGCTTTCTTT
>.|TRBV2|TRBD2|TRBJ2-7
CASTRASGITYEQYF
TGTGCCAGCACTCGGGCTAGCGGTATAACCTACGAGCAGTACTTC
>few|TRBV9|TRBD1|TRBJ2-7
CASSLHRDRNYEQYF
TGTGCCAGCAGCCTTCACCGGGACAGGAACTACGAGCAGTACTTC
>many|TRBV11-2|.|TRBJ2-7
CASSPSARQRTYEQYF
TGTGCCAGCAGCCCCTCGGCGCGACAGCGGACCTACGAGCAGTACTTC
>.|TRBV20-1|TRBD1|TRBJ2-5
CSARSGTGETQYF
TGCAGTGCTAGATCCGGGACAGGGGAGACCCAGTACTTC
>.|TRBV7-2|.|TRBJ1-6
CASSLEAGGSPLHF
TGTGCCAGCAGCTTGGAGGCTGGCGGGTCACCCCTCCACTTT
>once|TRBV7-2|.|TRBJ1-6
CASSLFYGGSPLHF
TGTGCCAGCAGCTTATTTTACGGGGGCTCACCCCTCCACTTT
>few|TRBV2|.|TRBJ1-1
CASLDRGAAFF
TGTGCCAGCTTGGATAGGGGGGCCGCTTTCTTT
>.|TRBV19|.|TRBJ1-5
CASSIVRQLNQPQHF
TGTGCCAGTAGTATAGTGCGACAGCTAAATCAGCCCCAGCATTTT